Below, 12 T cell receptor beta chains from the same sample are listed, as sequenced in a study of human T cells and chemical hapten exposure. Time point here: pre-sensitization, week 0. Described treatment: therapeutic diphenylcyclopropenone sensitization with weekly scalp DPC. TCRdb fed the RACE reads into MiXCR, producing one record per CDR3 protein. The data hold 95,000 to 100,000 distinct CDR3 sequences, with more than 10% observed a single time. Sequenced material: whole blood, taken in connection with sensitization to the hapten diphenylcyclopropenone (DPC). These receptors were taken from a woman in her sixties with alopecia areata. Some clones in this sample may be carry-over from other donors' samples.

The rearrangement links TRBV6-1 to TRBJ2-5; the match to TRBD2 covers 8 bases. V was pared by 6 bases and J by 1 base, with 10 bases of the junction left unmatched. In germline, CDR1 is MNHNS, CDR2 SASEGT. The CDR3 runs 16 residues. CDR3 coding DNA: TGTGCCAGCAGAGGGTCTAGCGGGCGATGCCAAGAGACCCAGTACTTC. Its protein is CASRGSSGRCQETQYF.

This clonotype has a count of ten or more. The chain has TRBV5-6 and TRBJ2-1; D could derive from TRBD1 or TRBD2 (6 bases each). V was clipped by 2 bases and J by 13 bases, with 13 bases between them. The CDR3 consists of 12 residues. Germline V gene sequence: CDR1 SGHDT, CDR2 YYEEEE. The CDR3 protein is CASSFTAGHQFF. In DNA, the CDR3 is TGTGCCAGCAGCTTTACCGCGGGACATCAGTTCTTC.

This clonotype has ten or more counts. The chain has TRBV7-3 and TRBJ1-2; D call uncertain. The CDR3 extends over 14 amino acids. The germline gives CDR1 SGHTA, CDR2 FQGTGA. The germline V and J ends were trimmed by 1 base and 6 bases, with 12 bases remaining between them. Here the CDR3 DNA reads TGTGCCAGCAGCTTAAATGGGAGGCGCGATGGCTACACCTTC. Encoded protein: CASSLNGRRDGYTF.

V and J are TRBV20-1 and TRBJ2-3, with D perhaps being TRBD1 or TRBD2 (5 bases each). Deletions cut 0 bases from V and 7 bases from J, with 17 bases between. Germline CDR1 reads DFQATT; CDR2 reads SNEGSKA (reference sequence). This CDR3 comprises 15 residues. CDR3 sequence: CSARDTRGGHNTQYF. DNA of the CDR3: TGCAGTGCTAGAGATACTCGGGGCGGGCATAATACGCAGTATTTT.

The rearrangement joins TRBV4-1 to TRBJ1-6, with 8 nucleotides matching TRBD1. The length of the CDR3 is 17 residues. Germline loops: CDR1 MGHRA, CDR2 YSYEKL. Losses at the gene ends were 1 base for V and 7 bases for J; bases not matched to a gene: 9. CDR3 region: CASSQVWTGRENSPLHF. The CDR3 DNA follows: TGCGCCAGCAGCCAAGTTTGGACAGGGAGGGAAAATTCACCCCTCCACTTT.

This clonotype has more than one count but fewer than ten. V and J are TRBV2 and TRBJ2-6; D is unresolved. There are 14 residues in the CDR3. V lost 7 bases, J lost 4 bases, and 11 bases lay in between. The germline CDR1 and CDR2 sequences are SNHLY and FYNNEI. CDR3 in amino acids: CASIRAAGANVLTF. CDR3 DNA sequence: TGTGCCAGCATCCGGGCGGCGGGGGCCAACGTCCTGACTTTC.

This clonotype occurred a few times. The chain combines TRBV4-2 with TRBJ2-7, with D tentatively TRBD1 or TRBD2 (5 bases each). V was shortened by 6 bases and J by 7 bases, with 22 bases between the two germline ends. The CDR3 runs 15 residues. Looked up from germline, CDR1 is LGHNA and CDR2 is YNFKEQ. The CDR3, as DNA: TGTGCCAGCAGGAACCGGGACCAAGGTGCGGGTGAGCAGTACTTC. Amino acid sequence: CASRNRDQGAGEQYF.

There are many counts of this clonotype. CDR3 amino acids: CSATPGGYYNSPLHF. In nucleotides, the CDR3 is TGCAGTGCGACTCCAGGGGGCTACTATAATTCACCCCTCCACTTT. The chain employs TRBV20-1 and TRBJ1-6, with 8 bases lining up with TRBD1. The V segment lost 6 bases and the J segment 3 bases; nucleotides outside the gene matches: 7. The V gene's germline CDR1 is DFQATT and CDR2 SNEGSKA (reference sequence). This CDR3 region has 15 residues.

This clonotype counts as medium-sized (0.01 to 0.1%). The genes are TRBV7-8 and TRBJ2-3; the match to TRBD2 covers 8 bases. Germline trimming cut 8 bases from V and 3 bases from J; bases unmatched to any gene: 10. Germline V gene lookup returns CDR1 SGHVS and CDR2 FQNEAQ. This CDR3 is 15 amino acids long. CDR3 region: CASLKRGGRTDTQYF. The CDR3 DNA sequence: TGTGCCAGCTTAAAACGGGGGGGCAGGACAGATACGCAGTATTTT.

This clonotype was picked up many times. This sequence joins TRBV11-2 and TRBJ2-3; D is perhaps TRBD2 (6 bases). Trimming removed 3 bases from V and 0 bases from J, with 13 bases in between. Germline V gene data show CDR1 as SGHAT and CDR2 as FQNNGV. This CDR3 spans 16 amino acids. The CDR3 reads CASSLGLPTSTDTQYF. DNA of the CDR3: TGTGCCAGCAGCTTGGGACTTCCTACTAGCACAGATACGCAGTATTTT. Full variable domain (rest looked up from reference TRBV11-2 and TRBJ2-3): EAGVAQSPRYKIIEKRQSVAFWCNPISGHATLYWYQQILGQGPKLLIQFQNNGVVDDSQLPKDRFSAERLKGVDSTLKIQPAKLEDSAVYLCASSLGLPTSTDTQYFGPGTRLTVL.

This clonotype was observed many times. The chain joins TRBV21-1 to TRBJ1-6. TRBV21-1 is annotated as a pseudogene. The CDR3 sequence is 17 residues long. In nucleotides, the CDR3 is TGTGCCAGCAGCAAAGTTATTAGGGTATCGAGGAATTCACCCCTCCACTTT. This codes for CASSKVIRVSRNSPLHF.

This clonotype was seen more than once but under ten times. The chain has TRBV7-9 and TRBJ1-1; TRBD1 might be the D (6 bases). The CDR3 loop spans 16 amino acids. The V gene's germline CDR1 is SEHNR and CDR2 FQNEAQ (reference sequence). Trimming shortened V by 5 bases and J by 3 bases, and 19 bases separated the two germline ends. CDR3 in amino acids: CASSLVPDRQDTEAFF. Here the CDR3 DNA reads TGTGCCAGCAGCCTCGTCCCGGACAGACAGGACACTGAAGCTTTCTTT.